Each of the 27 T cell receptor beta chains below was sequenced from the same sample in a study of patients and donors after allogeneic stem cell transplantation. In TCRdb, the RT-PCR reads were re-called with MiXCR into one record per CDR3 protein. Among over 400,000 distinct CDR3 sequences, under 20% were seen once, and the ten largest hold around 7.9%. Sequenced sample: blood, either unsorted or a sorted T cell fraction (not recorded which). The receptor set was obtained from a human donor who was either an allogeneic HSCT recipient or a stem cell or donor lymphocyte infusion donor (not recorded which). It is not recorded whose cells these are; they may come from a transplant donor.

V and J are TRBV15 and TRBJ2-5, with TRBD2 matching over 9 bases. The CDR3 loop spans 16 amino acids. The germline V gene encodes CDR1 LNHNV and CDR2 YYDKDF (reference sequence). The trim removed 1 base at V and 4 bases at J, leaving 7 bases unmatched. DNA for the CDR3: TGTGCCACCAGCAGAGCTGTCGCGGGGGGGCGAGAGACCCAGTACTTC. As protein: CATSRAVAGGRETQYF.

This chain links TRBV11-2 with TRBJ1-1; tentative D call: TRBD1 (5 bases). The CDR3 sequence is 13 residues long. Trimming removed 7 bases at V and 7 bases at J, with 16 bases between. Per germline, CDR1 SGHAT and CDR2 FQNNGV. The CDR3 bases are TGTGCCAGCACCCCATATAGGCAGGGTGAAGCTTTCTTT. Protein product: CASTPYRQGEAFF. Complete variable domain (other parts from reference TRBV11-2 and TRBJ1-1): EAGVAQSPRYKIIEKRQSVAFWCNPISGHATLYWYQQILGQGPKLLIQFQNNGVVDDSQLPKDRFSAERLKGVDSTLKIQPAKLEDSAVYLCASTPYRQGEAFFGQGTRLTVV.

The genes are TRBV20-1 and TRBJ2-3; D unclear. This CDR3 spans 11 amino acids. The germline V gene encodes CDR1 DFQATT and CDR2 SNEGSKA (reference sequence). V was clipped by 3 bases and J by 8 bases, with 9 bases between them. The CDR3 sequence is CSARSGSTQYF. The CDR3 nucleotides are TGCAGTGCTAGGTCGGGTTCTACGCAGTATTTT.

This clonotype was counted many times. This chain uses TRBV12-3 or TRBV12-4 with TRBJ2-7; D unresolved. Trimming cost V 1 base and J 2 bases, with 9 bases left between them. This CDR3 contains 14 residues. The CDR3 here is CASSLGQSTYEQYF. CDR3 nucleotide sequence: TGTGCCAGCAGTTTAGGCCAGTCCACCTACGAGCAGTACTTC.

In its sample, this clonotype was seen a few times. This chain's CDR3 is CASSQEDYAYNEQFF. In nucleotides, the CDR3 is TGCGCCAGCAGCCAAGAAGACTACGCCTACAATGAGCAGTTCTTC. V is TRBV4-1 and J is TRBJ2-1; maybe TRBD2 (5 bases). The germline V and J ends were trimmed by 0 bases and 2 bases, with 8 bases remaining between them. Germline-derived CDR1 and CDR2 are MGHRA and YSYEKL. This CDR3 region has 15 residues.

V usage is TRBV5-1 and J usage is TRBJ1-1, with no clear D. The CDR3 extends over 16 amino acids. Trimming shortened V by 4 bases and J by 0 bases, and 16 bases separated the two germline ends. The germline gives CDR1 SGHRS, CDR2 YFSETQ. The CDR3 DNA follows: TGCGCCAGCAGCACCGGACTGACTCTCATGAACACTGAAGCTTTCTTT. Translating it yields CASSTGLTLMNTEAFF.

This clonotype occurred a few times. The chain recombines TRBV2 with TRBJ2-2; D is possibly TRBD1 (5 bases). The CDR3 runs 15 residues. CDR1 and CDR2 (germline): SNHLY, FYNNEI. Trimming stripped 6 bases from V and 6 bases from J, with 17 bases between. Written as DNA, the CDR3 is TGTGCCAGCAGCATAACTGATGCAGGGCCCGGGGAGCTGTTTTTT. Protein product: CASSITDAGPGELFF. Looking up the rest from reference TRBV2 and TRBJ2-2 gives the full variable domain: EPEVTQTPSHQVTQMGQEVILRCVPISNHLYFYWYRQILGQKVEFLVSFYNNEISEKSEIFDDQFSVERPDGSNFTLKIRSTKLEDSAMYFCASSITDAGPGELFFGEGSRLTVL.

This clonotype appeared many times. The genes are TRBV10-3 and TRBJ1-4; a weak D match, TRBD1 (5 bases). The germline V gene encodes CDR1 ENHRY and CDR2 SYGVKD. The CDR3 spans 15 residues. V lost 2 bases, J lost 8 bases, and 15 bases lay in between. As DNA, the CDR3 is TGTGCCATCAGTGAGGGAAGGGGACCGAGGGAAAAACTGTTTTTT. This translates into CAISEGRGPREKLFF.

This clonotype was detected a few times. This chain uses TRBV11-1 with TRBJ2-3; the D gene is possibly TRBD2 (5 bases). Germline CDR1 and CDR2: SGHAT and FQDESV (reference sequence). V shed 0 bases and J shed 0 bases, with 16 bases lying between them. The CDR3 has 18 amino acids. CDR3 coding DNA: TGTGCCAGCAGCTTAGCGAGTTCGGGGATCCCGAGCACAGATACGCAGTATTTT. Residues: CASSLASSGIPSTDTQYF.

The J gene is TRBJ2-7, the V gene TRBV6-1, with TRBD1 matching over 7 bases. Germline-derived CDR1 and CDR2 are MNHNS and SASEGT. J was trimmed by 0 bases and V by 4 bases; bases with no gene match: 6. The CDR3 contains 15 residues. The CDR3 spells CASSGPGTVSYEQYF. The CDR3 DNA follows: TGTGCCAGCAGTGGGCCCGGGACAGTCTCCTACGAGCAGTACTTC.

In its sample, this clonotype was seen a few times. V is TRBV20-1 and J is TRBJ2-7, with a weak D call TRBD2 (6 bases). The CDR3 spans 14 residues. V gave up 6 bases and J gave up 0 bases, with 15 bases separating them. Germline V CDR1 and CDR2: DFQATT, SNEGSKA (reference sequence). CDR3: CSATTDGSSYEQYF. The CDR3 bases are TGCAGTGCGACCACGGACGGGAGCTCCTACGAGCAGTACTTC.

A few counts support this clonotype. The chain couples TRBV20-1 to TRBJ2-7; 9 bases map to TRBD1. Germline CDR1 reads DFQATT; CDR2 reads SNEGSKA (reference sequence). There are 14 residues in the CDR3. V dropped 4 bases and J dropped 2; count of bases not matched to a gene: 6. As DNA, the CDR3 is TGCAGTGCTACCGGGACAGGGCCCACCTACGAGCAGTACTTC. Encoded protein: CSATGTGPTYEQYF.

The table lists this clonotype with a few counts. This chain uses TRBV7-6 with TRBJ2-7; a possible D gene is TRBD2 (6 bases). The CDR3 is 15 amino acids. Trimming pared 2 bases from V and 2 bases from J, leaving 13 bases between. Germline CDR1 reads SGHVS; CDR2 reads FNYEAQ. The CDR3, as DNA: TGTGCCAGCAGCTTAAATAGCGGTGGGGCCTACGAGCAGTACTTC. Protein sequence: CASSLNSGGAYEQYF.

The rearrangement uses TRBV18 and TRBJ2-6, with 9 bases matching TRBD1. The V gene's germline CDR1 is KGHSH and CDR2 LQKENI. Unmatched junction bases numbered 5, after V lost 1 base and J lost 4 bases. The CDR3 is 17 amino acids. CDR3 sequence: CASSPLQGARGANVLTF. For the CDR3, the DNA is TGTGCCAGCTCACCACTACAGGGGGCGCGAGGGGCCAACGTCCTGACTTTC.

The V call is TRBV29-1, the J call TRBJ2-7, with D possibly called TRBD1 or TRBD2 (5 bases each). This CDR3 contains 14 residues. Trimming cost V 0 bases and J 1 base, with 10 bases left between them. Looked up from germline, CDR1 is SQVTM and CDR2 is ANQGSEA. CDR3 DNA: TGCAGCGTTGAAGACAGGGACGGGTCCTACGAGCAGTACTTC. Translated, it gives CSVEDRDGSYEQYF.

The table lists this clonotype with a few counts. This chain links TRBV27 with TRBJ1-1; D is unclear. V was shortened by 3 bases and J by 3 bases, with 14 bases between the two germline ends. In germline, CDR1 is MNHEY, CDR2 SMNVEV (reference sequence). CDR3 length equals 15 residues. Here the CDR3 reads CASSFITDLDTEAFF. For the CDR3, the DNA is TGTGCCAGCAGTTTTATAACAGATCTAGACACTGAAGCTTTCTTT.

This clonotype was observed a handful of times. The chain carries TRBV5-5 and TRBJ2-4, with D unresolved. CDR1 is SGHKS, CDR2 YYEKEE, per germline (reference sequence). Between the trimmed V and J ends, which lost 0 bases and 3 bases, there was a span of 7 bases. This CDR3 region has 14 residues. In nucleotides, the CDR3 is TGTGCCAGCAGCTTGGGGGAAGTCAAAAACATTCAGTACTTC. Translation gives CASSLGEVKNIQYF. The full variable domain, rest sourced from reference TRBV5-5 and TRBJ2-4, is DAGVTQSPTHLIKTRGQQVTLRCSPISGHKSVSWYQQVLGQGPQFIFQYYEKEERGRGNFPDRFSARQFPNYSSELNVNALLLGDSALYLCASSLGEVKNIQYFGAGTRLSVL.

The chain has TRBV27 and TRBJ2-1; TRBD2 is a possible D gene (6 bases). This CDR3 is built from 16 residues. The V gene lost 6 bases and the J gene lost 4 bases, with 19 bases spanning the gap. The germline V gene encodes CDR1 MNHEY and CDR2 SMNVEV (reference sequence). CDR3 in DNA: TGTGCCAGCAGGCTTACTGGCGGGACCGTTTACAATGAGCAGTTCTTC. As protein: CASRLTGGTVYNEQFF.

This clonotype came up a few times. This chain links TRBV11-2 with TRBJ2-2, with unresolved D. This CDR3 is 15 amino acids long. Germline assignment: CDR1 SGHAT and CDR2 FQNNGV. Trimming pared 5 bases from V and 4 bases from J, leaving 14 bases between. In DNA form, the CDR3 reads TGTGCCAGCAGCGCAAAGGGTACTCTCACCGGGGAGCTGTTTTTT. It is translated as CASSAKGTLTGELFF.

J is TRBJ2-5 and V is TRBV7-2; 11 nucleotides agree with TRBD2. After removal of 3 bases from V and 5 bases from J, the junction contained 8 bases not matched to a gene. Per the germline V gene, CDR1 is SGHTA and CDR2 is FQGNSA. There are 16 residues in the CDR3. This CDR3 reads CASSFLIAGGRETQYF. In DNA form, the CDR3 reads TGTGCCAGCAGCTTCCTAATAGCGGGGGGGCGCGAGACCCAGTACTTC.

This clonotype turned up a few times. For the CDR3, the DNA is TGCAGTGCCAGGACAGGGAAGGAGCAGTACTTC. This codes for CSARTGKEQYF. This chain links TRBV20-1 with TRBJ2-7; 8 bases line up with TRBD1. The CDR3 length is 11 residues. Germline V CDR1 and CDR2: DFQATT, SNEGSKA (reference sequence). V was clipped by 6 bases and J by 7 bases; unmatched bases: 5.

This clonotype was seen a handful of times. This rearrangement joins TRBV7-9 to TRBJ2-7; 9 nucleotides match TRBD2. V shed 0 bases, J shed 0 bases, and the junction held 6 bases outside the gene matches. This CDR3 is 17 amino acids long. The V gene's germline CDR1 is SEHNR and CDR2 FQNEAQ (reference sequence). This chain's CDR3 is CASSLALGSGSSYEQYF. The DNA for the CDR3 is TGTGCCAGCAGCTTAGCGCTTGGTAGCGGGAGCTCCTACGAGCAGTACTTC.

In this sample, this clonotype turned up a few times. The V gene is TRBV7-9, the J gene TRBJ1-1; maybe TRBD1 (5 bases). The CDR3 is made up of 13 amino acids. Trimming pared 6 bases from V and 6 bases from J, leaving 14 bases between. The V gene's germline CDR1 is SEHNR and CDR2 FQNEAQ (reference sequence). CDR3 protein: CASRGGGEAEAFF. DNA for the CDR3: TGTGCCAGCAGGGGCGGGGGGGAGGCTGAAGCTTTCTTT. The whole variable domain, remainder taken from reference TRBV7-9 and TRBJ1-1, is DTGVSQNPRHKITKRGQNVTFRCDPISEHNRLYWYRQTLGQGPEFLTYFQNEAQLEKSRLLSDRFSAERPKGSFSTLEIQRTEQGDSAMYLCASRGGGEAEAFFGQGTRLTVV.

The table lists this clonotype with a few counts. The chain uses TRBV15 and TRBJ1-2; 9 nucleotides line up with TRBD1. V lost 4 bases to trimming and J lost 6 bases; unmatched junction nucleotides: 9. This CDR3 is 15 amino acids long. Germline-derived CDR1 and CDR2 are LNHNV and YYDKDF (reference sequence). The CDR3: CATSIDERTGDGYTF. CDR3 in DNA: TGTGCCACCAGCATAGACGAACGGACAGGGGATGGCTACACCTTC.

This clonotype was observed at least ten times. This chain uses TRBV6-5 with TRBJ1-2; TRBD1 might be the D (5 bases). The CDR3 totals 13 residues. Looked up from germline, CDR1 is MNHEY and CDR2 is SVGAGI. V was pared by 2 bases and J by 4 bases, with 8 bases between. The CDR3: CASSYGGVYGYTF. CDR3 in DNA: TGTGCCAGCAGTTACGGGGGGGTCTATGGCTACACCTTC.

This clonotype was seen a handful of times. The chain joins TRBV29-1 to TRBJ1-2; D is undetermined. V gave up 2 bases and J gave up 4 bases, with 8 bases separating them. The CDR3 is made up of 12 amino acids. Germline assignment: CDR1 SQVTM and CDR2 ANQGSEA. The CDR3 protein is CSVEWGSYGYTF. CDR3 nucleotides: TGCAGCGTTGAATGGGGTTCCTATGGCTACACCTTC. Drawing the rest from reference TRBV29-1 and TRBJ1-2, the complete variable domain is SAVISQKPSRDICQRGTSLTIQCQVDSQVTMMFWYRQQPGQSLTLIATANQGSEATYESGFVIDKFPISRPNLTFSTLTVSNMSPEDSSIYLCSVEWGSYGYTFGSGTRLTVV.

This clonotype was counted only a few times. This sequence joins TRBV11-2 and TRBJ1-1; D ambiguous. The germline gives CDR1 SGHAT, CDR2 FQNNGV. The CDR3 spans 16 residues. Trimming shortened V by 4 bases and J by 3 bases, and 18 bases separated the two germline ends. The CDR3 DNA is TGTGCCAGCAGCTCCGTTCGACGAGGAGCGTACACTGAAGCTTTCTTT. It yields the protein CASSSVRRGAYTEAFF.